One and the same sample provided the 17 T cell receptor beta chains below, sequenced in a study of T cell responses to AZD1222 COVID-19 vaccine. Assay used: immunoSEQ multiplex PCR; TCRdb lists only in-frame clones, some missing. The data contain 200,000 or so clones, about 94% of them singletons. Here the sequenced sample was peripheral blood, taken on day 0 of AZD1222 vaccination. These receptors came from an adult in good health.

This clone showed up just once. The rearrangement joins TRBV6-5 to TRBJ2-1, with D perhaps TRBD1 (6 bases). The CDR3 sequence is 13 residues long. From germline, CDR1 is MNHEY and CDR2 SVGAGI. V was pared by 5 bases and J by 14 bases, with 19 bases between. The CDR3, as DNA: TGTGCCAGCAGTCCGCCGGACAGTTTGTACAAGTTCTTC. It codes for CASSPPDSLYKFF.

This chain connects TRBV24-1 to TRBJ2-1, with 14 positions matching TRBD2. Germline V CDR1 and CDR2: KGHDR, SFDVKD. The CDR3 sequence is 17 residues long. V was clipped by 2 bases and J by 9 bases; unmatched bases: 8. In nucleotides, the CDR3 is TGTGCCACCAGTGATTCCTTCCTGACTAGCGGGAGGGGTGAGCAGTTCTTC. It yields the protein CATSDSFLTSGRGEQFF.

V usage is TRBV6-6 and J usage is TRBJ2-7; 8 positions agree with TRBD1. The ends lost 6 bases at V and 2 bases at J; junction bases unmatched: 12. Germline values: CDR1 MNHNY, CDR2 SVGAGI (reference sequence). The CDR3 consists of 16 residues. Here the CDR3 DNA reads TGTGCCAGCAGCATACCTCCGACAGGGGTGACCTACGAGCAGTACTTC. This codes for CASSIPPTGVTYEQYF.

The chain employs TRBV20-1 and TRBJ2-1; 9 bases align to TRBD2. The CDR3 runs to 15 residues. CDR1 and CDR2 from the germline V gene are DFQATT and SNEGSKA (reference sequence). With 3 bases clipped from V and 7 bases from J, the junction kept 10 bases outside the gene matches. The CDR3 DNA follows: TGCAGTGCTAGTAGCGCGGGAGGGCCATGGAATGAGCAGTTCTTC. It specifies CSASSAGGPWNEQFF.

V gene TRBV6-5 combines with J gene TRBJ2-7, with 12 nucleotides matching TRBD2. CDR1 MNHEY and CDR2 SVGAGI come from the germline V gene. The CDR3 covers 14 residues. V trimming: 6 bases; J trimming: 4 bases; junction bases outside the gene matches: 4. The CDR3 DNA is TGTGCCAGCAGGACAGGACTAGCGGGGTACGAGCAGTACTTC. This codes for CASRTGLAGYEQYF.

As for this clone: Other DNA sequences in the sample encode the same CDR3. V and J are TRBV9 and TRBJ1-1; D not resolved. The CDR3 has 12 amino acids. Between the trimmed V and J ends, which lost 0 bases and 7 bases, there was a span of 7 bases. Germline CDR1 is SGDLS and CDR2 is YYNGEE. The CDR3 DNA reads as TGTGCCAGCAGCGTAGGATCCGGTGAAGCTTTCTTT. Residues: CASSVGSGEAFF.

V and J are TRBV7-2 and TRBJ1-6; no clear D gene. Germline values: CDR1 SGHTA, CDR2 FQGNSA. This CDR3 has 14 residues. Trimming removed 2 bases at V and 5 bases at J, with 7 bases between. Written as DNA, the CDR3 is TGTGCCAGCAGCTTAAATTCCCATAATTCACCCCTCCACTTT. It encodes CASSLNSHNSPLHF.

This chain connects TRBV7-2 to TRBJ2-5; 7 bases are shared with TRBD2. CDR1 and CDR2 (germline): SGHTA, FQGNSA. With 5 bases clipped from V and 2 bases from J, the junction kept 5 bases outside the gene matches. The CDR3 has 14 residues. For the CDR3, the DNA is TGTGCCAGCAGCATCACTAGCGATCAAGAGACCCAGTACTTC. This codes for CASSITSDQETQYF. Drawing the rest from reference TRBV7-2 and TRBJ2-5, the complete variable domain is GAGVSQSPSNKVTEKGKDVELRCDPISGHTALYWYRQSLGQGLEFLIYFQGNSAPDKSGLPSDRFSAERTGGSVSTLTIQRTQQEDSAVYLCASSITSDQETQYFGPGTRLLVL.

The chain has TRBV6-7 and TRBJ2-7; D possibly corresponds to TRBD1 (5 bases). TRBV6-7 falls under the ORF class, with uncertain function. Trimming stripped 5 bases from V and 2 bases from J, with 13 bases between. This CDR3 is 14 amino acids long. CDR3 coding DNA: TGTGCCAGCAGTCGACAGTCGGAAGCCTACGAGCAGTACTTC. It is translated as CASSRQSEAYEQYF.

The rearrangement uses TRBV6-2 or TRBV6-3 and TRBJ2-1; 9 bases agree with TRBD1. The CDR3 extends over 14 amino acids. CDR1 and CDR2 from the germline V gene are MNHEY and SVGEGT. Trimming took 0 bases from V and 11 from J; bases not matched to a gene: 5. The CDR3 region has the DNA TGTGCCAGCAGTTACTCGGGACAGGGAGGAAAGCAGTTCTTC. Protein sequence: CASSYSGQGGKQFF.

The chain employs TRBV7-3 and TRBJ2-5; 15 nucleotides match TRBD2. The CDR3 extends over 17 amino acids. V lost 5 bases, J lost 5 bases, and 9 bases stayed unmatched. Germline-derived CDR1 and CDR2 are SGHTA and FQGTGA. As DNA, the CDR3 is TGTGCCAGCAGCCCAGGACTAGCGGGAGGGCCATGGGAGACCCAGTACTTC. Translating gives CASSPGLAGGPWETQYF.

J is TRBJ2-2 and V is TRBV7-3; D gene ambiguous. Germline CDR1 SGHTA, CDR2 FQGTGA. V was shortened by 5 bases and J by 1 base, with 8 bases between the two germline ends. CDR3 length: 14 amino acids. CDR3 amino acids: CASSTAMNTGELFF. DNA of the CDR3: TGTGCCAGCAGCACGGCCATGAACACCGGGGAGCTGTTTTTT. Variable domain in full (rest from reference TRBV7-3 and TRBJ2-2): GAGVSQTPSNKVTEKGKYVELRCDPISGHTALYWYRQSLGQGPEFLIYFQGTGAADDSGLPNDRFFAVRPEGSVSTLKIQRTERGDSAVYLCASSTAMNTGELFFGEGSRLTVL.

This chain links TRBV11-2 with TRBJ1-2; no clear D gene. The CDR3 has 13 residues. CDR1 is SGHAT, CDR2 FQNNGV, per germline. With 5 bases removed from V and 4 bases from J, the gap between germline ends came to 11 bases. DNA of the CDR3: TGTGCCAGCAGCCCCGTGACGGTCTATGGCTACACCTTC. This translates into CASSPVTVYGYTF.

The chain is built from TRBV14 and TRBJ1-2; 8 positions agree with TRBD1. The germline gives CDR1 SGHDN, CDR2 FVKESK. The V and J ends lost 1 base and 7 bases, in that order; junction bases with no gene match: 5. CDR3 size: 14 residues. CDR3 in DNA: TGTGCCAGCAGCCAAGCAGGGGGCGCGAGTGGCTACACCTTC. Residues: CASSQAGGASGYTF.

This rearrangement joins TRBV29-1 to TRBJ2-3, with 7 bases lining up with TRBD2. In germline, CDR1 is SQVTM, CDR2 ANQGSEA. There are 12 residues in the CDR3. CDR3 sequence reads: CTLGGDPDTQYF. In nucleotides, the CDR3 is TGCACCCTGGGGGGGGACCCCGATACGCAGTATTTT.

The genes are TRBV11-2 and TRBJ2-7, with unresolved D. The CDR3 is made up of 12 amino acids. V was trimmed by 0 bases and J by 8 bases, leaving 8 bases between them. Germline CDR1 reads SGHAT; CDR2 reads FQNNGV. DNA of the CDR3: TGTGCCAGCAGCTTAGATGGGTTGCAGCAGTACTTC. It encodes CASSLDGLQQYF.

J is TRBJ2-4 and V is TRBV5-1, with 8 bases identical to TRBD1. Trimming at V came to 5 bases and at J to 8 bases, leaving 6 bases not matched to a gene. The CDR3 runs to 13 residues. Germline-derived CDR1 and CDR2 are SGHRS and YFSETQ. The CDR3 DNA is TGCGCCAGCAGTCCCGACAGGGGCGACATTCAGTACTTC. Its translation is CASSPDRGDIQYF.